This T cell receptor beta chain originates from a study of blood T cell repertoires in COVID-19. On the study more broadly: Samples of COVID-19 (acute and convalescent) were obtained from the United States, Italy and Spain.

Trimming at V came to 4 bases and at J to 1 base, leaving 6 bases not matched to a gene. The CDR3 loop spans 17 amino acids. Germline lookup yields CDR1 SGHTA and CDR2 FQGNSA. The protocol was immunoSEQ multiplex PCR, while the TCRdb copy is restricted to in-frame clones and leaves out a portion. The data contain under 85,000 clones, around nine tenths of them seen just once; the ten biggest clones take up roughly 5.3%. Sequenced: peripheral blood. This TCR was recovered from a woman aged 80 or over with active or convalescent COVID-19. The J gene is TRBJ2-3, the V gene TRBV7-2, with TRBD2 identical over 12 bases. In DNA, the CDR3 is TGTGCCAGCAGCTCATGGGCTAGCGGGGGGGGCACAGATACGCAGTATTTT. It is translated as CASSSWASGGGTDTQYF.